This entry describes one TCR beta chain. This clonotype was counted between two and nine times. It has no known antigen specificity. No much larger clone exists at a distance of one base, and base qualities are not known. The source of the sample is a study of naive and memory T cell subsets (dated by TCRdb to between 2016 and 2019). Study-wide context: Sorted naive and memory T cell subsets from peripheral blood were analyzed in the study using a UMI-based, open-source pipeline for TCR alpha and beta sequencing. The results of the functional CMV T cell responses matched the IgG serology results in every case. RNA was DNase-treated and reverse transcribed with TCR constant-region primers, mostly using SuperScript III.

Library preparation was by UMI-ligation and nested PCR. An equimolar mix of two oligonucleotides covering both TRBC1 and TRBC2 was used as the beta constant-region primer. Four rounds of PCR were used to amplify ligated cDNA, with nested alpha and beta constant-region primers being used together with the SP2 primer. A single-stranded oligonucleotide carrying the SP2 primer and a 12-nucleotide UMI was ligated to the 3' end of the cDNA by T4 RNA ligase 1. Incubation of the ligation reaction was carried out at 16 degrees C for about 18-25 hours. PCR2 was typically performed as a SYBR Green qPCR and was stopped at a predetermined threshold so that over-amplification was prevented. Every purification after the first one was done using Agencourt AMPure XP magnetic beads. Libraries were quantified by Qubit and checked on a TapeStation, with a main peak expected near 650 bp. Pooled libraries were sequenced on an Illumina MiSeq with v2 2x251 paired-end kits, typically giving roughly 0.9-2.2 million reads per sample. Each sample was pooled at 4 to 5 nM, and roughly 4.5-7% PhiX was included to help cluster recognition. In the source study's methods: FASTQ reads processed by Demultiplexor were assigned V and J genes by Decombinator through tag matching that tolerated a single base-pair mismatch. Collapsinator relied on UMIs to fix sequencing errors as well as frequency errors caused by PCR heterogeneity. TCRs were translated and CDR3s were extracted from the conserved cysteine to the FGXG phenylalanine by CDR3Translator, with non-productive sequences being flagged. Repertoires were subsampled to equal numbers of UMI-defined TCRs before Gini, Shannon entropy and inverse Simpson indices were calculated. Clonotype abundance distributions were fitted to a power law by maximum likelihood within the linear range. For one naive CD8 sample, the pipeline and MIGEC produced similar UMI counts, unique TCR numbers and clonal distributions. In one analysis, naive TCRs also found in any memory subset of the same donor were removed from the naive repertoire. Repertoires were searched for around 7,300 CMV-associated CDR3 sequences compiled from VDJdb and a published dataset. TCRdb handled the public reads itself, with Q25 trimming in fastp and clone calling in MiXCR, and kept productive beta chains. Each CDR3 protein appears once, grouped with its most common genes and DNA. TCRdb assigned the V and J calls; the authors' analysis was not used. In this sample the table shows approximately 90,000 distinct CDR3 sequences, about 11% of which occur a single time. The ten biggest clones cover about 0.14% of the sample.

Separate amplification of TCR alpha and beta chain libraries was performed from the second PCR step onward. The CMV status of each donor was determined by measuring IFNgamma production from CD4+ T cells after fresh PBMCs had been stimulated overnight with CMV viral lysate. Miltenyi beads were used first to positively select CD4 T cells, and CD8 T cells were then positively selected from the CD4-negative fraction. After staining for CD3, CD4, CD8, CD45RA, CD27 and a live/dead dye, cells were sorted on a BD Aria II into four subsets based on CD45RA and CD27. A few healthy volunteers provided blood, and the blood of each volunteer was split into CD4 and CD8 T cells and then into four differentiation subsets. Approximately 120 ml of peripheral blood was collected from each donor, and PBMC were isolated by Ficoll-Paque PLUS density-gradient centrifugation. The sorted cells were lysed in RLT buffer, after which RNA was extracted using a Qiagen RNeasy kit and kept at -80 degrees C.

Points the paper makes about the study in general: Single alpha or beta chain sequences, rather than paired alpha/beta receptors, were used to define clonotypes. Once error correction was done, more than 90% of naive TCR sequences showed up just once, which made the naive abundance distributions much steeper than those of the memory subsets. The abundance of TCRs followed a power law with an exponent that differed between naive and memory subsets yet stayed consistent across the three individuals. RNA-based TCR counts may be influenced by expression changes linked to T cell activation and differentiation. In both CD4 and CD8 cells, the Gini index increased while Shannon and inverse Simpson diversity decreased from naive through CM, EM and EMRA. No ground truth was available to validate the repertoire findings for the naive and memory subsets. Naive repertoires, especially CD8, contained a few larger clonotypes, possibly memory cells re-expressing CD45RA.

Per the germline V gene, MNHEY is the CDR1 and SVGEGT is the CDR2. A distance of 8 bases separates the germline ends of V and J, which lose 0 bases and 2 bases respectively. The cysteine opens and the phenylalanine closes a CDR3 of 14 amino acids. The entry retains the CDR3 DNA only, 42 bases that are in frame from base 1. This receptor was obtained from a human donor in good health. The chain joins TRBV6-2 or TRBV6-3 to TRBJ2-7; tentative D gene TRBD1, with 5 bases matching. Sequencing was done on a sample of naive CD4+ T cells from blood. This specimen's cell subset or site label, per the study, means: naive T cells, CD45RA high CD27+. The CDR3 reads as follows: CASSYSDSAYEQYF. The base sequence is TGTGCCAGCAGTTACTCTGACAGTGCCTACGAGCAGTACTTC.